Described below is a single TCR beta chain sequence and its context. These data belong to a study of shared clonotypes between healthy human individuals. The CDR3 runs 14 residues. Germline V gene lookup returns CDR1 SGHRS and CDR2 YFSETQ. V dropped 5 bases and J dropped 7 bases, with 18 bases sitting between them. This table comes from immunoSEQ multiplex PCR, and its TCRdb copy is limited to in-frame clones, with some not included. There are roughly 520,000 clones in the sample; about 96% occur only once, and about 0.06% lies in the top ten. This TCR derives from a woman aged 25 to 39 in good health. The J gene is TRBJ1-2, the V gene TRBV5-1; a possible D gene is TRBD1 (5 bases). Sequenced sample: naive CD4+ T cells sorted from blood. Specified subset: CD45RA+ positively selected. The CDR3 is CASRPGGAGFGYTF. Here the CDR3 DNA reads TGCGCCAGCAGACCCGGTGGGGCAGGGTTTGGCTACACCTTC.